This passage covers 28 T cell receptor beta chains from one sample sequenced in a study of shared clonotypes between healthy human individuals. Produced via immunoSEQ multiplex PCR; TCRdb's table is partial and in-frame only. The repertoire holds approximately 2,000,000 clones, with around 92% as singletons. Sequenced: naive CD4+ T cells from PBMCs. The subset is: CD45RA+ positively selected. These receptor sequences come from a man aged 18-30 years in good health. Some clones in this sample may be carry-over from other donors' samples.

The chain uses TRBV18 and TRBJ2-7, with 8 bases aligning to TRBD1. The CDR3 extends over 12 amino acids. Germline V CDR1 and CDR2: KGHSH, LQKENI. The J segment lost 5 bases and the V segment lost 6 bases, leaving 3 bases of the junction unmatched. The CDR3 sequence is CASSRQGNEQYF. In DNA form, the CDR3 reads TGTGCCAGCTCTCGACAGGGGAACGAGCAGTACTTC.

The genes are TRBV18 and TRBJ2-3, with D possibly matching TRBD2 (6 bases). This CDR3 comprises 14 residues. V was clipped by 11 bases and J by 8 bases, with 23 bases between them. CDR1 is KGHSH, CDR2 LQKENI, per germline. The CDR3: CAGTSSSLKGTQYF. DNA for the CDR3: TGTGCCGGGACTTCGTCGTCATTGAAGGGTACGCAGTATTTT.

The V gene is TRBV7-2, the J gene TRBJ1-1; D is uncertain. This CDR3 contains 14 residues. Germline CDR1 SGHTA, CDR2 FQGNSA. Trimming cost V 2 bases and J 4 bases, with 11 bases left between them. CDR3 sequence: CASSLRDSRTEAFF. Written as DNA, the CDR3 is TGTGCCAGCAGCTTAAGAGATTCGCGCACTGAAGCTTTCTTT.

The chain links TRBV18 to TRBJ1-5; 7 bases fit TRBD1. V lost 1 base to trimming and J lost 0 bases; unmatched junction nucleotides: 9. The CDR3 has 18 amino acids. The germline CDR1 and CDR2 sequences are KGHSH and LQKENI. The DNA for the CDR3 is TGTGCCAGCTCACCACGAGCCGGGACAGTCCATAGCAATCAGCCCCAGCATTTT. Residues: CASSPRAGTVHSNQPQHF. The full variable domain, completed using reference TRBV18 and TRBJ1-5, is NAGVMQNPRHLVRRRGQEARLRCSPMKGHSHVYWYRQLPEEGLKFMVYLQKENIIDESGMPKERFSAEFPKEGPSILRIQQVVRGDSAAYFCASSPRAGTVHSNQPQHFGDGTRLSIL.

CDR3 sequence: CASIGLTAEAFF. DNA of the CDR3: TGTGCCAGCATAGGGTTGACAGCAGAAGCTTTCTTT. The chain links TRBV28 to TRBJ1-1; D is perhaps TRBD1 (5 bases). V lost 7 bases and J 8 bases, leaving 14 bases between the germline ends. Germline values: CDR1 MDHEN, CDR2 SYDVKM. The CDR3 consists of 12 residues.

The chain joins TRBV9 to TRBJ2-1; 7 bases match TRBD2. Per the germline V gene, CDR1 is SGDLS and CDR2 is YYNGEE. This CDR3 spans 17 amino acids. The junction had 6 bases not matched to a gene; V was cut back by 0 bases and J by 0 bases. The CDR3 coding sequence is TGTGCCAGCAGCGTAGGGGCAGCGGGGAGCTCCTACAATGAGCAGTTCTTC. Translation gives CASSVGAAGSSYNEQFF.

V gene TRBV6-1 combines with J gene TRBJ2-3; maybe TRBD1 (7 bases). Germline V gene lookup returns CDR1 MNHNS and CDR2 SASEGT. The CDR3 loop spans 14 amino acids. V lost 8 bases to trimming and J lost 5 bases, with 17 bases between them. This CDR3 reads CASGGKGALDTQYF. CDR3 nucleotide sequence: TGTGCCAGCGGAGGGAAGGGGGCATTAGATACGCAGTATTTT.

J is TRBJ2-1 and V is TRBV6-5, with TRBD2 identical over 8 bases. Looked up from germline, CDR1 is MNHEY and CDR2 is SVGAGI. Trimming at V came to 6 bases and at J to 5 bases, leaving 6 bases not matched to a gene. This CDR3 region has 14 residues. The CDR3 loop is CASRPGLANNEQFF. The CDR3 coding sequence is TGTGCCAGCAGGCCCGGACTAGCAAACAATGAGCAGTTCTTC.

V usage is TRBV7-9 and J usage is TRBJ1-1; TRBD1 might be the D (5 bases). CDR3 length equals 13 residues. The V and J ends lost 6 bases and 1 base respectively, with 9 bases between them. Per germline, CDR1 SEHNR and CDR2 FQNEAQ (reference sequence). The CDR3: CASRRDRNTEAFF. The CDR3 nucleotides read TGTGCCAGCAGGCGAGACAGGAACACTGAAGCTTTCTTT. The variable domain in full, completed from reference TRBV7-9 and TRBJ1-1, reads DTGVSQNPRHKITKRGQNVTFRCDPISEHNRLYWYRQTLGQGPEFLTYFQNEAQLEKSRLLSDRFSAERPKGSFSTLEIQRTEQGDSAMYLCASRRDRNTEAFFGQGTRLTVV.

The rearrangement links TRBV21-1 to TRBJ2-5; the D call TRBD1 from the table was never checked on the DNA. TRBV21-1 is a pseudogene locus. This CDR3 has 16 amino acids. CDR3 amino acids: CASTVDREVCRETQYF. The CDR3 DNA reads as TGTGCCAGCACGGTGGACAGGGAAGTCTGCCGAGAGACCCAGTACTTC.

This clone came up once. The CDR3 DNA reads as TGTGCCAGCAGCCCGGGGGGTCGCGAGCAGTACTTC. Translating it yields CASSPGGREQYF. V and J are TRBV11-2 and TRBJ2-7; 7 positions match TRBD2. The CDR3 totals 12 residues. CDR1 and CDR2 (germline): SGHAT, FQNNGV. V trimming: 5 bases; J trimming: 6 bases; junction bases outside the gene matches: 4.

This chain uses TRBV7-2 with TRBJ2-1; 9 nucleotides line up with TRBD2. The CDR3 covers 15 residues. With 1 base clipped from V and 5 bases from J, the junction kept 3 bases outside the gene matches. CDR1 and CDR2 from the germline V gene are SGHTA and FQGNSA. CDR3: CASSLGGRAHNEQFF. The DNA for the CDR3 is TGTGCCAGCAGCTTAGGCGGGAGGGCCCACAATGAGCAGTTCTTC.

V usage is TRBV5-1 and J usage is TRBJ2-3, with TRBD2 as a possible D gene (6 bases). The CDR3 runs to 15 residues. Germline V lookup: CDR1 SGHRS, CDR2 YFSETQ. V was shortened by 0 bases and J by 6 bases, with 14 bases between the two germline ends. This CDR3 reads CASSLDPTAGDTQYF. DNA for the CDR3: TGCGCCAGCAGCTTGGACCCTACAGCGGGCGATACGCAGTATTTT.

The chain couples TRBV9 to TRBJ2-7; D gene ambiguous. This CDR3 comprises 15 residues. Germline V lookup: CDR1 SGDLS, CDR2 YYNGEE. Trimming pared 5 bases from V and 4 bases from J, leaving 19 bases between. CDR3 residues: CASSRSHPRLYEQYF. DNA for the CDR3: TGTGCCAGCAGTAGGTCACACCCTCGACTTTACGAGCAGTACTTC.

The chain recombines TRBV4-3 with TRBJ2-2; 8 bases are shared with TRBD1. There are 16 residues in the CDR3. The J segment lost 7 bases and the V segment lost 3 bases, leaving 10 bases of the junction unmatched. In germline, CDR1 is LGHNA, CDR2 YSLEER. The CDR3 sequence is CASSHKVTGGNGELFF. CDR3 in DNA: TGCGCCAGCAGCCACAAAGTAACAGGGGGTAACGGGGAGCTGTTTTTT.

The V gene is TRBV18, the J gene TRBJ2-3; 7 bases are shared with TRBD2. This CDR3 contains 16 residues. The ends lost 6 bases at V and 2 bases at J; junction bases unmatched: 11. Germline CDR1 is KGHSH and CDR2 is LQKENI. CDR3 nucleotide sequence: TGTGCCAGCTCGCACCAAGTACGGGGGGACACAGATACGCAGTATTTT. It encodes CASSHQVRGDTDTQYF. The full variable domain, in which reference TRBV18 and TRBJ2-3 provide the parts outside the CDR3, is NAGVMQNPRHLVRRRGQEARLRCSPMKGHSHVYWYRQLPEEGLKFMVYLQKENIIDESGMPKERFSAEFPKEGPSILRIQQVVRGDSAAYFCASSHQVRGDTDTQYFGPGTRLTVL.

The rearrangement joins TRBV30 to TRBJ1-2; D is possibly TRBD1 (6 bases). The length of the CDR3 is 12 residues. V lost 5 bases and J lost 2, with 9 bases in between. The germline V gene encodes CDR1 GTSNPN and CDR2 SVGIG (reference sequence). The CDR3 loop reads CAWQGYNYGYTF. The CDR3, as DNA: TGTGCCTGGCAGGGGTACAACTATGGCTACACCTTC.

V usage is TRBV4-1 and J usage is TRBJ2-1, with 8 bases matching TRBD2. Per the germline V gene, CDR1 is MGHRA and CDR2 is YSYEKL. The CDR3 consists of 14 residues. With 4 bases clipped from V and 6 bases from J, the junction kept 5 bases outside the gene matches. Written as DNA, the CDR3 is TGCGCCAGCAGCCCCGGGGGGGATACCAATGAGCAGTTCTTC. Translation: CASSPGGDTNEQFF.

A word on this clone: Within the sample, other DNA sequences also encode this same CDR3. This chain joins TRBV7-9 and TRBJ2-3; D is possibly TRBD1 or TRBD2 (5 bases each). Germline assignment: CDR1 SEHNR and CDR2 FQNEAQ (reference sequence). Trimming cost V 3 bases and J 1 base, with 8 bases left between them. This CDR3 comprises 14 residues. The CDR3 coding sequence is TGTGCCAGCAGCTTGGTGGGGGGCACAGATACGCAGTATTTT. It encodes CASSLVGGTDTQYF.

This chain links TRBV15 with TRBJ2-1, with 13 nucleotides matching TRBD2. Germline CDR1 and CDR2: LNHNV and YYDKDF (reference sequence). The CDR3 is made up of 15 amino acids. V dropped 6 bases and J dropped 9; count of bases not matched to a gene: 8. CDR3 coding DNA: TGTGCCACCAGTCCGCTACTAGCGGGAGGGGGTGAGCAGTTCTTC. This translates into CATSPLLAGGGEQFF.

This sequence joins TRBV5-1 and TRBJ2-7; 10 bases fit TRBD1. Germline loops: CDR1 SGHRS, CDR2 YFSETQ. Trimming removed 4 bases from V and 2 bases from J; junction bases left unmatched: 6. The CDR3 length is 15 residues. CDR3 amino acids: CASSAAGTGAYEQYF. CDR3 nucleotides: TGCGCCAGCAGCGCAGCCGGGACAGGGGCCTACGAGCAGTACTTC.

The chain uses TRBV5-1 and TRBJ2-1, with a possible D match to TRBD2 (5 bases). The V gene's germline CDR1 is SGHRS and CDR2 YFSETQ. The CDR3 is 15 residues long. Trimming pared 4 bases from V and 3 bases from J, leaving 14 bases between. The CDR3 here is CASSTTGSNYNEQFF. In DNA form, the CDR3 reads TGCGCCAGCAGCACTACGGGGTCTAACTACAATGAGCAGTTCTTC.

This chain links TRBV28 with TRBJ1-4, with D possibly matching TRBD1 (6 bases). Trimming took off 6 bases at V and 8 bases at J, with 19 bases between the two ends. This CDR3 spans 15 amino acids. Germline V gives CDR1 MDHEN, CDR2 SYDVKM. CDR3 in amino acids: CASSLIRGFKEKLFF. The CDR3 DNA follows: TGTGCCAGCAGCCTAATCAGGGGTTTTAAGGAAAAACTGTTTTTT.

This rearrangement joins TRBV6-1 to TRBJ2-1; 9 bases fit TRBD2. The CDR3 runs 15 residues. Germline lookup yields CDR1 MNHNS and CDR2 SASEGT. V lost 3 bases, J lost 5 bases, and 5 bases stayed unmatched. The CDR3 nucleotides are TGTGCCAGCAGTGACTCACGACTAGCGGACAATGAGCAGTTCTTC. Protein: CASSDSRLADNEQFF.

The chain employs TRBV19 and TRBJ1-5, with 7 bases matching TRBD1. CDR1 is LNHDA and CDR2 is SQIVND in the germline V gene (reference sequence). The CDR3 sequence is 16 residues long. Germline trimming cut 4 bases from V and 3 bases from J; bases unmatched to any gene: 9. The CDR3 here is CASSRGRGVANQPQHF. As DNA, the CDR3 is TGTGCCAGTAGTAGGGGCAGGGGGGTCGCCAATCAGCCCCAGCATTTT.

This clone has a single count. The chain links TRBV4-2 to TRBJ1-3; 7 nucleotides agree with TRBD1. After removal of 1 base from V and 1 base from J, the junction contained 7 bases not matched to a gene. Germline-derived CDR1 and CDR2 are LGHNA and YNFKEQ. The CDR3 length is 17 residues. The CDR3 DNA sequence: TGTGCCAGCAGCCAAGGATTGACAGGGTTTTCTGGAAACACCATATATTTT. It encodes CASSQGLTGFSGNTIYF.

This rearrangement joins TRBV15 to TRBJ1-5; 7 bases fit TRBD1. V dropped 0 bases and J dropped 3; count of bases not matched to a gene: 11. Per the germline V gene, CDR1 is LNHNV and CDR2 is YYDKDF (reference sequence). The CDR3 consists of 18 residues. The CDR3 loop is CATSRDPDFTGDNQPQHF. The CDR3 DNA follows: TGTGCCACCAGCAGAGATCCCGATTTTACAGGGGACAATCAGCCCCAGCATTTT.

This clone was detected only once. CDR3 amino acids: CASSPLTSGNYNEQFF. The CDR3 DNA reads as TGTGCCAGCAGCCCCCTGACTAGCGGGAACTACAATGAGCAGTTCTTC. The genes are TRBV14 and TRBJ2-1; TRBD2 aligns across 11 bases. Trimming took 4 bases from V and 3 from J; bases not matched to a gene: 5. CDR1 is SGHDN and CDR2 is FVKESK in the germline V gene. The CDR3 loop spans 16 amino acids.